Below, 27 T cell receptor beta chains from the same sample are listed, as sequenced in a study of T cells in Graves' hyperthyroidism and ophthalmopathy. Amplification of TCR beta CDR3 regions used RNA as the template. Initially, a first-round RT-PCR of the TCR CDR3 employed the HTBI primer set. Each CDR3 protein is one row after TCRdb ran MiXCR on the multiplex PCR reads. The data show nearly 750,000 distinct CDR3 sequences, over 35% seen once. Sequencing was carried out using blood. The origin of the receptors is a woman aged 40 to 55 with Graves' hyperthyroidism.

This clonotype was detected many times. The V call is TRBV2, the J call TRBJ2-7; 7 nucleotides agree with TRBD1. This CDR3 has 15 residues. From germline, CDR1 is SNHLY and CDR2 FYNNEI. Losses at the gene ends were 3 bases for V and 2 bases for J; bases not matched to a gene: 7. CDR3 residues: CASSDTGTATYEQYF. The CDR3 DNA reads as TGTGCCAGCAGTGACACCGGGACAGCTACCTACGAGCAGTACTTC. Filled out from reference TRBV2 and TRBJ2-7, the complete variable domain reads EPEVTQTPSHQVTQMGQEVILRCVPISNHLYFYWYRQILGQKVEFLVSFYNNEISEKSEIFDDQFSVERPDGSNFTLKIRSTKLEDSAMYFCASSDTGTATYEQYFGPGTRLTVT.

This clonotype was seen a handful of times. V is TRBV10-3 and J is TRBJ1-1, with 8 bases matching TRBD1. The CDR3 has 14 residues. CDR1 is ENHRY and CDR2 is SYGVKD in the germline V gene. Germline trimming cut 9 bases from V and 2 bases from J; bases unmatched to any gene: 8. The CDR3 loop is CAIQPGQANTEAFF. Here the CDR3 DNA reads TGTGCCATTCAACCGGGACAGGCTAACACTGAAGCTTTCTTT.

This clonotype was detected many times. The chain carries TRBV7-9 and TRBJ1-2, with TRBD1 as a possible D gene (6 bases). CDR3 length: 15 residues. Germline V lookup: CDR1 SEHNR, CDR2 FQNEAQ (reference sequence). The V end was cut by 3 bases, the J end by 4 bases, with 15 bases between. The CDR3 nucleotides are TGTGCCAGCAGCTTGACAGGTTCCTTCGGCTATGGCTACACCTTC. Its protein is CASSLTGSFGYGYTF. Full variable domain (rest looked up from reference TRBV7-9 and TRBJ1-2): DTGVSQNPRHKITKRGQNVTFRCDPISEHNRLYWYRQTLGQGPEFLTYFQNEAQLEKSRLLSDRFSAERPKGSFSTLEIQRTEQGDSAMYLCASSLTGSFGYGYTFGSGTRLTVV.

This clonotype was counted ten times or more. The V and J genes are TRBV7-9 and TRBJ2-5; D is undetermined. The CDR3 loop spans 15 amino acids. Per the germline V gene, CDR1 is SEHNR and CDR2 is FQNEAQ (reference sequence). V lost 1 base and J lost 5, with 14 bases in between. The CDR3 bases are TGTGCCAGCAGCTTAGTGCGTATGGAGTTGGAGACCCAGTACTTC. As protein: CASSLVRMELETQYF.

The chain joins TRBV20-1 to TRBJ2-7, with a possible D match to TRBD2 (5 bases). Germline V gene sequence: CDR1 DFQATT, CDR2 SNEGSKA (reference sequence). The CDR3 spans 14 residues. V lost 0 bases and J 2 bases, leaving 11 bases between the germline ends. The CDR3 DNA sequence: TGCAGTGCTAGAGATGAACGGAGGACCTACGAGCAGTACTTC. This codes for CSARDERRTYEQYF.

This clonotype was found many times. The rearrangement links TRBV7-2 to TRBJ1-5; maybe TRBD1 (6 bases). The CDR3 runs to 15 residues. V was shortened by 9 bases and J by 0 bases, with 15 bases between the two germline ends. Germline CDR1 and CDR2: SGHTA and FQGNSA. The CDR3 coding sequence is TGTGCCAGTACAAGGGGGGGAGATAGCAATCAGCCCCAGCATTTT. Amino acid sequence: CASTRGGDSNQPQHF.

This clonotype was recorded a few times. The chain is built from TRBV7-2 and TRBJ1-1; D may be TRBD1 (6 bases). V dropped 1 base and J dropped 1 base, with 10 bases sitting between them. Germline V gene sequence: CDR1 SGHTA, CDR2 FQGNSA. The CDR3 runs to 15 residues. CDR3 in amino acids: CASSLVAGANTEAFF. In nucleotides, the CDR3 is TGTGCCAGCAGCTTAGTAGCAGGGGCGAACACTGAAGCTTTCTTT.

J is TRBJ1-3 and V is TRBV14; D is uncertain. Germline V CDR1 and CDR2: SGHDN, FVKESK. CDR3 size: 16 residues. The germline V and J ends were trimmed by 4 bases and 0 bases, with 13 bases remaining between them. CDR3 region: CASSPTGKISGNTIYF. In DNA, the CDR3 is TGTGCCAGCAGCCCGACGGGCAAGATCTCTGGAAACACCATATATTTT.

The chain uses TRBV28 and TRBJ1-1, with D possibly TRBD1 on 5 matching bases. The CDR3 spans 13 residues. Germline CDR1 and CDR2: MDHEN and SYDVKM. Trimming took 8 bases from V and 2 from J, leaving 12 bases between them. CDR3 in DNA: TGTGCCAGCGGCTTAGGGGCAAACACTGAAGCTTTCTTT. Its protein product is CASGLGANTEAFF.

This clonotype was recorded at least ten times. The chain employs TRBV24-1 and TRBJ2-2, with D tentatively TRBD1 or TRBD2 (5 bases each). The CDR3 is 16 residues long. Trimming took off 0 bases at V and 4 bases at J, with 11 bases between the two ends. Germline values: CDR1 KGHDR, CDR2 SFDVKD. CDR3 coding DNA: TGTGCCACCAGTGATTTGGAGGGGAAATTCACCGGGGAGCTGTTTTTT. It yields the protein CATSDLEGKFTGELFF.

The chain combines TRBV20-1 with TRBJ1-1, with D possibly being TRBD1 (6 bases). V was cut by 3 bases and J by 5 bases, with 16 bases left in between. Germline loops: CDR1 DFQATT, CDR2 SNEGSKA (reference sequence). The CDR3 length is 14 residues. The CDR3 sequence: CSARSIQGGTEAFF. The CDR3 coding sequence is TGCAGTGCTAGGAGCATACAGGGTGGGACTGAAGCTTTCTTT.

The DNA of the CDR3 is TGTGCCAGCAGTGCTCCGGGACAGGGAACCTACGAGCAGTACTTC. Translating it yields CASSAPGQGTYEQYF. This chain links TRBV25-1 with TRBJ2-7; TRBD1 agrees at 9 bases. CDR1 and CDR2 from the germline V gene are MGHDK and SYGVNS. With V trimmed by 4 bases and J by 2 bases, 6 bases remained unmatched. The CDR3 extends over 15 amino acids.

The chain carries TRBV10-3 and TRBJ2-7; D unclear. Per germline, CDR1 ENHRY and CDR2 SYGVKD. The CDR3 length is 15 residues. With 10 bases removed from V and 1 base from J, the gap between germline ends came to 20 bases. The CDR3, as DNA: TGTGCCAGCAGCCCCCTCGGCGGCAATTCCTACGAGCAGTACTTC. It translates to CASSPLGGNSYEQYF.

The chain couples TRBV29-1 to TRBJ1-1; no reliable D call. The CDR3 is 10 amino acids. CDR1 and CDR2 (germline): SQVTM, ANQGSEA. Trimming cost V 3 bases and J 12 bases, with 11 bases left between them. In DNA form, the CDR3 reads TGCAGCGTTGACGACGGGGTAACTTTCTTT. As protein: CSVDDGVTFF.

The chain is built from TRBV19 and TRBJ2-7; maybe TRBD1 (5 bases). Germline V gives CDR1 LNHDA, CDR2 SQIVND (reference sequence). The V end lost 3 bases, the J end lost 0 bases, and 9 bases lay between the germline ends. CDR3 length equals 14 residues. The DNA for the CDR3 is TGTGCCAGTAGTATCAGGGTTGACTCCTACGAGCAGTACTTC. Amino acids: CASSIRVDSYEQYF.

V is TRBV6-5 and J is TRBJ2-6, with unresolved D. The CDR3 is 16 residues long. Per germline, CDR1 MNHEY and CDR2 SVGAGI. Deletions cut 2 bases from V and 0 bases from J, with 8 bases between. CDR3 bases: TGTGCCAGCAGTTACGCACAAAGCTCTGGGGCCAACGTCCTGACTTTC. The encoded protein is CASSYAQSSGANVLTF.

Many counts were recorded for this clonotype. The rearrangement uses TRBV4-3 and TRBJ2-7; possible D gene TRBD2, 5 bases. The CDR3 runs 16 residues. V dropped 2 bases and J dropped 4 bases, with 18 bases sitting between them. Germline values: CDR1 LGHNA, CDR2 YSLEER. CDR3 bases: TGCGCCAGCAGCCAAAGTGCTACCGGGGAGACGTACGAGCAGTACTTC. Protein: CASSQSATGETYEQYF.

This clonotype has a handful of counts. The chain joins TRBV7-2 to TRBJ2-5; D gene unclear. CDR3 length: 14 residues. Between the trimmed V and J ends, which lost 0 bases and 1 base, there was a span of 6 bases. Germline V lookup: CDR1 SGHTA, CDR2 FQGNSA. CDR3 DNA: TGTGCCAGCAGCTTAGCATTTGCCCAAGAGACCCAGTACTTC. This gives the protein CASSLAFAQETQYF.

A few counts support this clonotype. The V gene is TRBV20-1, the J gene TRBJ1-2; TRBD1 matches 7 bases. Per germline, CDR1 DFQATT and CDR2 SNEGSKA (reference sequence). The ends lost 2 bases at V and 2 bases at J; junction bases unmatched: 8. This CDR3 has 15 amino acids. The DNA of the CDR3 is TGCAGTGCTAGACCTCGGGACAGTTCGAACTATGGCTACACCTTC. It translates to CSARPRDSSNYGYTF.

This chain links TRBV7-2 with TRBJ2-5; 7 positions agree with TRBD2. The junction had 5 bases not matched to a gene; V was cut back by 5 bases and J by 5 bases. CDR1 is SGHTA and CDR2 is FQGNSA in the germline V gene. The CDR3 loop spans 13 amino acids. CDR3 in DNA: TGTGCCAGCAGCGGGGGGGAATGGGAGACCCAGTACTTC. As protein: CASSGGEWETQYF.

The sample holds one count of this clonotype. The chain recombines TRBV2 with TRBJ1-3; 9 positions agree with TRBD1. V lost 4 bases and J lost 8; bases outside the gene matches: 9. The CDR3 covers 15 residues. The germline V gene encodes CDR1 SNHLY and CDR2 FYNNEI. This CDR3 is CASSVFGQGIYTIYF. DNA for the CDR3: TGTGCCAGCAGTGTCTTTGGACAGGGGATATACACCATATATTTT.

The table lists this clonotype with a few counts. The chain is built from TRBV12-3 or TRBV12-4 and TRBJ1-4, with TRBD1 as a possible D gene (5 bases). This CDR3 is built from 16 residues. Trimming shortened V by 4 bases and J by 5 bases, and 17 bases separated the two germline ends. The CDR3 DNA reads TGTGCCAGCAGTTCCCCCCAGGAGGGGAGGAATGAAAAACTGTTTTTT. Its translation is CASSSPQEGRNEKLFF.

This clonotype has ten or more counts. This rearrangement joins TRBV19 to TRBJ1-6; 10 bases fit TRBD1. Germline V gene data show CDR1 as LNHDA and CDR2 as SQIVND (reference sequence). The CDR3 is 14 residues long. J was trimmed by 7 bases and V by 4 bases; bases with no gene match: 1. CDR3 residues: CASSRDRGNSPLHF. DNA of the CDR3: TGTGCCAGTAGTAGGGACAGGGGAAATTCACCCCTCCACTTT.

The chain is built from TRBV2 and TRBJ1-4; tentative D call: TRBD1 (5 bases). Germline values: CDR1 SNHLY, CDR2 FYNNEI. V dropped 4 bases and J dropped 6 bases, with 21 bases sitting between them. The CDR3 contains 17 residues. CDR3 in amino acids: CASSAHGFGQGDEKLFF. Here the CDR3 DNA reads TGTGCCAGCAGTGCACACGGCTTCGGTCAGGGAGATGAAAAACTGTTTTTT.

This clonotype has ten or more counts. The V call is TRBV20-1, the J call TRBJ2-5; no clear D. From germline, CDR1 is DFQATT and CDR2 SNEGSKA (reference sequence). The CDR3 sequence is 12 residues long. The CDR3 spells CSARKGQETQYF. The CDR3 DNA sequence: TGCAGCGCCCGGAAGGGTCAAGAGACCCAGTACTTC.

This chain connects TRBV4-1 to TRBJ1-1; D is unclear. CDR1 and CDR2 from the germline V gene are MGHRA and YSYEKL. CDR3 length: 16 amino acids. Trimming removed 0 bases at V and 0 bases at J, with 11 bases between. As DNA, the CDR3 is TGCGCCAGCAGCCAAGATCGGGGAGCCATGAACACTGAAGCTTTCTTT. Translating gives CASSQDRGAMNTEAFF.

The rearrangement joins TRBV25-1 to TRBJ2-5; D not certain. CDR1 and CDR2 (germline): MGHDK, SYGVNS. This CDR3 spans 12 amino acids. The ends were cut back, 4 bases at V and 4 bases at J, with 7 bases in the middle. In DNA form, the CDR3 reads TGTGCCAGCAGTGCTCCGGGAGAGACCCAGTACTTC. As protein: CASSAPGETQYF.